This T cell receptor (beta chain) was recovered during a study of control samples from healthy donors and cancer patients. Libraries were prepared by immunoSEQ multiplex PCR; TCRdb keeps only in-frame clonotypes and omits some of them. This table has roughly 160,000 clones, about 95% appearing once. This CDR3 contains 16 residues. Looked up from germline, CDR1 is MNHEY and CDR2 is SVGEGT. V was cut by 0 bases and J by 0 bases, with 9 bases left in between. V usage is TRBV6-2 or TRBV6-3 and J usage is TRBJ2-4; the D is unclear. This TCR was recovered from a man in his fifties or sixties with colorectal cancer. The sample was PBMCs. The DNA for the CDR3 is TGTGCCAGCAGTTACTCGAGACCCGGAGCCAAAAACATTCAGTACTTC. Its protein product is CASSYSRPGAKNIQYF.